The present T cell receptor beta chain was sequenced within a study of molecular identifiers for immune sequencing clone quantification. The overall study: RNA, taken in replicates from approximately 20,000 or 100,000 naive CD8 cells, was split five ways, with four sequenced. Study findings and constraints: It was shown that clones above 20 RNA copies held over 98% of effector molecules, but under 1% in naive cells. With a barcode shared among identical TCR molecules, highly expanded clone sizes could be underestimated.

Trimming left V 3 bases short and J 2 bases short, with 13 bases between. Germline values: CDR1 SGHTS, CDR2 YDEGEE. CDR3 length equals 15 residues. In preparing bulk TCR libraries, previously described methods and listed TCR primers were used. TCRdb ran MiXCR on the PCR reads and lists one entry per CDR3 protein. This sample has about half a million distinct CDR3 sequences, with 20% to 25% found just once. Worth noting for this clonotype: What it binds is unknown. It may be a read error: a sequence one base away is much more abundant.

The V call is TRBV5-8, the J call TRBJ2-3, with D unclear. The sequence derives from a human donor in good health. Some libraries in this study had Jurkat cell RNA spiked in. Sequenced: naive CD8+ T cells from blood, with Jurkat cell RNA spiked in. As to subset: FACS-sorted CD8+CD4-CCR7+CD45RA+ naive T cells. This chain's CDR3 is CASSYGFSNTDTQYF. For the CDR3, the DNA is TGTGCCAGCAGCTACGGATTTTCGAACACAGATACGCAGTATTTT.